A single sample is the source of the 8 T cell receptor beta chains below, sequenced in a study of post-analysis software for immune sequencing data. Every TCR beta cDNA library bore unique molecular identifiers. TCRdb itself ran the PCR reads through MiXCR, one entry per CDR3 protein. This sample has about 160,000 distinct CDR3 sequences; roughly 35% occur once, and the top ten carry under 30%. The material was blood, obtained after autologous hematopoietic stem cell transplantation. The receptors come from a girl aged 5 to 17 with multiple sclerosis.

This clonotype was detected many times. The chain recombines TRBV7-9 with TRBJ2-4; 8 bases are a match to TRBD1. This CDR3 spans 12 amino acids. Germline V gene lookup returns CDR1 SEHNR and CDR2 FQNEAQ (reference sequence). Germline trimming cut 5 bases from V and 8 bases from J; bases unmatched to any gene: 2. The CDR3 sequence: CASSPQGDIQYF. DNA for the CDR3: TGTGCCAGCAGCCCACAGGGGGACATTCAGTACTTC.

About this clonotype itself: One base away lies a much larger clone, so this may be a sequencing read error. The gene calls are TRBV7-9 and TRBJ2-1; TRBD2 aligns across 7 bases. V was clipped by 4 bases and J by 6 bases; unmatched bases: 6. The CDR3 length is 14 residues. Germline CDR1 reads SEHNR; CDR2 reads FQNEAQ (reference sequence). The CDR3, as DNA: TGTGCCAGCAGCTGCGCGGGAGTTGGCAATGAGCAGTTCTTC. It encodes CASSCAGVGNEQFF.

The gene calls are TRBV29-1 and TRBJ2-7; D gene ambiguous. With 6 bases removed from V and 5 bases from J, the gap between germline ends came to 20 bases. Per germline, CDR1 SQVTM and CDR2 ANQGSEA. The CDR3 sequence is 14 residues long. CDR3 sequence (DNA): TGCAGCGTCGATCTGTCCAACGACGGCGACGAGCAGTACGTC. The encoded protein is CSVDLSNDGDEQYV.

Only a few counts were recorded for this clonotype. This chain links TRBV5-8 with TRBJ2-7, with a tentative D call TRBD2 (6 bases). With 4 bases removed from V and 0 bases from J, the gap between germline ends came to 20 bases. The germline V gene encodes CDR1 SGHTS and CDR2 YDEGEE. The CDR3 has 17 amino acids. The CDR3 bases are TGTGCCAGCAGCCCTCTTCTAGCGCAAGCTGACTCCTACGAGCAGTACTTC. Translated, it gives CASSPLLAQADSYEQYF.

Comments on this clonotype: The junction differs from germline at one of its ends, possibly a read error. V usage is TRBV11-2 and J usage is TRBJ1-6; D is ambiguous. Germline CDR1 is SGHAT and CDR2 is FQNNGV. This CDR3 is 16 amino acids long. The chain's CDR3 is CASSSPTGIWGSPLHF. CDR3 DNA sequence: TGTGCTAGCAGCTCCCCGACGGGGATCTGGGGTTCACCCCTCCACTTT.

Note on this clonotype: Mismatch with germline at one junction end may stem from a read error. The DNA for the CDR3 is TGTGCCAGCAGTCTAGCTGGGCCCGAGCAGTACTTC. Its protein product is CASSLAGPEQYF. The chain carries TRBV12-3 or TRBV12-4 and TRBJ2-7; maybe TRBD2 (5 bases). The CDR3 contains 12 residues.

This clonotype has at least ten counts. The chain's CDR3 is CASSPQETQYF. The DNA of the CDR3 is TGTGCCAGCAGCCCCCAGGAGACCCAGTACTTC. The chain has TRBV18 and TRBJ2-5; D remains unclear. V dropped 8 bases and J dropped 5 bases, with 9 bases sitting between them. The CDR3 has 11 residues. Germline lookup yields CDR1 KGHSH and CDR2 LQKENI.

Ten or more counts support this clonotype. This sequence joins TRBV10-3 and TRBJ1-2; 7 nucleotides align to TRBD1. The V gene's germline CDR1 is ENHRY and CDR2 SYGVKD. V lost 4 bases, J lost 8 bases, and 7 bases stayed unmatched. The CDR3 has 13 residues. CDR3 DNA sequence: TGTGCCATCAGTGGGCGCGACAGGGAAGGCTACACCTTC. The encoded protein is CAISGRDREGYTF.